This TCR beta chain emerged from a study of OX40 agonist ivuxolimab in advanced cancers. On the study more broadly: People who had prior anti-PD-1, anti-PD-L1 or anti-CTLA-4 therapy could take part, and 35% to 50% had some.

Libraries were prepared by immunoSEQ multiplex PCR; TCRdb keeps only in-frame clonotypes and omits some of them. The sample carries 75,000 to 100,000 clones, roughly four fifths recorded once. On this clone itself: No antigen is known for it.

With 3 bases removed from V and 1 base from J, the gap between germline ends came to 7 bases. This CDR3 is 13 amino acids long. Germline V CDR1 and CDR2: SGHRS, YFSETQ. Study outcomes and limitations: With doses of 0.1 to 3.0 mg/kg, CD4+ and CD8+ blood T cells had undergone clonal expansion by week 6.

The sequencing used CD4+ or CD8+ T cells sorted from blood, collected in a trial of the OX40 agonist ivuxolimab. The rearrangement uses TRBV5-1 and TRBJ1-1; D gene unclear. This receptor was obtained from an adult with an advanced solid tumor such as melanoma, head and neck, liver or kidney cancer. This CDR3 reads CASSWDRNTEAFF. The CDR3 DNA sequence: TGCGCCAGCAGCTGGGATAGGAACACTGAAGCTTTCTTT.